The clone carrying this TCR beta chain was seen a few times. Its antigen is as yet unknown. From the second PCR step, alpha and beta chains were amplified apart. Both TRBC1 and TRBC2 were covered by a beta constant-region primer of two equimolar oligonucleotides. Four rounds of PCR amplified the ligated cDNA using nested alpha and beta constant-region primers plus SP2. Each CDR3 protein is one row after TCRdb ran MiXCR on the UMI-ligation and nested PCR reads. The profile shows 80,000 or so distinct CDR3 sequences, approximately 10% of them singletons. The record originates from a study of naive and memory T cell subsets. Study conclusions and caveats: Diversity fell and Gini index rose from naive through CM, EM, EMRA. Over 95% of naive TCR sequences appeared only once after error correction, unlike memory subsets. Possibly reflecting memory cells re-expressing CD45RA, a few larger clonotypes occurred in naive repertoires, especially CD8.

Sequenced material: naive CD8+ T cells from blood. The source of this sequence is a human donor in good health.

In DNA, the CDR3 is TGTGCCAGCTCAGGGACCCCCGGGGGAGAGACCCAGTACTTC. It specifies CASSGTPGGETQYF. The chain employs TRBV6-6 and TRBJ2-5; maybe TRBD2 (6 bases). The CDR3 consists of 14 residues. Germline V gene data show CDR1 as MNHNY and CDR2 as SVGAGI (reference sequence). V was cut by 8 bases and J by 4 bases, with 17 bases left in between.